Listed below are T cell receptor beta chains from one sample, sequenced in a study of blood T cell repertoires in COVID-19. The data were produced by immunoSEQ multiplex PCR, yet TCRdb's version contains in-frame clones alone and is incomplete. The sample comprises roughly 290,000 clones, approximately 90% of which are singletons, and 6.5% to 8% rests with the top ten. Sequenced input: peripheral blood. The receptors here all came from a woman younger than 45 with COVID-19, enrolled during active disease. Both conserved end residues are part of each CDR3. Each record gives: J gene, clone size, V gene, D gene, CDR3 DNA, CDR3 protein. A D gene is named only where the DNA matches it firmly. Clone size, where shown, is once, few, many, or a class for clones that have expanded.

TRBJ1-2 - TRBV5-4 - TGTGCCAGCAGCTTGGACCCAGGGGGCTACACCTTC CASSLDPGGYTF
TRBJ2-7 - TRBV3-1/TRBV3-2 TRBD2 TGTGCCAGCAGCCACCGACTCGTGACTAGCGAGAGGGCCGGCGACGAGCAGTACTTC CASSHRLVTSERAGDEQYF
TRBJ1-1 - TRBV5-1 - TGCGCCAGCAGCCCCCTCAAAATGGGCAGGGAAGCTTTCTTT CASSPLKMGREAFF
TRBJ1-1 - TRBV29-1 TRBD1 TGCAGCGTTTGTGACGGGACAGGGGGGAACACTGAAGCTTTCTTT CSVCDGTGGNTEAFF
TRBJ1-1 - TRBV19 TRBD1 TGTGCCAGTAGCCTCGGGACAGGGCGGGCTTTCTTT CASSLGTGRAFF
TRBJ1-1 once TRBV18 TRBD1 TGTGCCAGCTCACCACCCTGGGGACAGGGGGCTATGAACACTGAAGCTTTCTTT CASSPPWGQGAMNTEAFF
TRBJ1-5 - TRBV2 TRBD1 TGTGCCAGCGAGGGATACAGGGGGTTTCAGCCCCAGCATTTT CASEGYRGFQPQHF
TRBJ2-7 - TRBV5-6 - TGTGCCAGCAGCTTGAGTGGTGACAGGAACTTC CASSLSGDRNF
TRBJ1-1 - TRBV19 - TGTGCCAGTAGTACTGGAGGGGGGGGCCTGAACACTGAAGCTTTCTTT CASSTGGGGLNTEAFF
TRBJ1-3 - TRBV6-5 - TGTGCCAGCAGTCAACTGACTGGAAACACCATATATTTT CASSQLTGNTIYF
TRBJ1-2 - TRBV9 - TGTGCCAGCAGCGTAGCCTGGGGAGGAAACTATGGCTACACCTTC CASSVAWGGNYGYTF
TRBJ1-4 - TRBV7-9 TRBD1 TGTGCCAGCAGCCTCGGACAGGGCCTTAATGAAAAACTGTTTTTT CASSLGQGLNEKLFF
TRBJ2-2 - TRBV2 TRBD2 TGTGCCAGCAATTTTAGGCGGGAGAGCACCGGGGAGCTGTTTTTT CASNFRRESTGELFF
TRBJ2-5 - TRBV29-1 - TGCAGCGTTGCTAGGGGCCAAGAGACCCAGTACTTC CSVARGQETQYF
TRBJ2-2 - TRBV3-1/TRBV3-2 - TGTGCCAGCAGCGGCGACTACAGGGAGACCGGGGAGCTGTTTTTT CASSGDYRETGELFF
TRBJ2-7 - TRBV7-6 TRBD1 TGTGCCAGCAGCTTAGGGACAGGGTCCTACGAGCAGTACTTC CASSLGTGSYEQYF
TRBJ2-1 - TRBV9 - TGTGCCAGCAGTCCCCTGGGCATCTACAATGAGCAGTTCTTC CASSPLGIYNEQFF
TRBJ1-2 - TRBV19 TRBD1 TGTGCCAGTAGAACCGGGACAGGACCAACCGGAGCTGGCTACACCTTC CASRTGTGPTGAGYTF
TRBJ1-1 - TRBV30 - TGTGCCTGGAGTGTACCGGTGAACACTGAAGCTTTCTTT CAWSVPVNTEAFF
TRBJ2-7 - TRBV6-5 - TGTGCCAGCGGGCAGGGGCCTAGAGGCGAGCAGTACTTC CASGQGPRGEQYF
TRBJ2-1 - TRBV6-2/TRBV6-3 TRBD1 TGTGCCAGCAGTTACGGGACAGGGGGCTTTGAGCAGTTCTTC CASSYGTGGFEQFF
TRBJ1-5 - TRBV28 - TGTGCCAGCAGTTTAGGGCCTTCGCTCAATCAGCCCCAGCATTTT CASSLGPSLNQPQHF
TRBJ2-5 - TRBV5-1 TRBD2 TGCGCCAGCAGCTTTTCCACCTGGACTAGCGCCGCAGGAGAGACCCAGTACTTC CASSFSTWTSAAGETQYF
TRBJ2-3 - TRBV19 TRBD1 TGTGCCAGTAGTCCGGACAGGGGAGACACAGATACGCAGTATTTT CASSPDRGDTDTQYF